The rows below give T cell receptor beta chains drawn from one sample of a study of T-cell memory formation after mild COVID-19. TCRdb reprocessed the 5' RACE reads with MiXCR, giving one entry per CDR3 protein. This table holds tens of thousands of distinct CDR3 sequences, less than 7.5% found once. Input material: PBMCs or a T cell subset sorted from them (not recorded which). The receptor set was obtained from a young man who had mild COVID-19 (a few samples of this study predate the infection). Cell type and time point are not known. Both conserved end residues are part of each CDR3. The D gene is left open where the match is weak. Only some rows state a clone size, as once, few, many or a class for expanded clones.

V gene	D gene	clone size	J gene	CDR3 DNA	CDR3 protein
TRBV7-9	-	few	TRBJ2-5	TGTGCCAGCAGCTTAACTAACCAAGAGACCCAGTACTTC	CASSLTNQETQYF
TRBV5-4	-	-	TRBJ2-3	TGTGCCAGCAGCTTCGGCCCAGGCATGAATACGCAGTATTTT	CASSFGPGMNTQYF
TRBV5-1	-	many	TRBJ2-3	TGCGCCAGCAGCTTGGTCGTAGAGAGCACAGATACGCAGTATTTT	CASSLVVESTDTQYF
TRBV25-1	-	-	TRBJ1-1	TGTGCCAGCACAGAACCACGGGGGGGGAACACTGAAGCTTTCTTT	CASTEPRGGNTEAFF
TRBV4-3	-	few	TRBJ1-6	TGCGCCAGCAGCCCCAATGGCCAGGGGAATTCACCCCTCCACTTT	CASSPNGQGNSPLHF
TRBV7-9	-	medium-sized	TRBJ2-1	TGTGCCAGCAGCTCAGGGGGGGGAAGCCTCAATGAGCAGTTCTTC	CASSSGGGSLNEQFF
TRBV29-1	TRBD2	many	TRBJ2-1	TGCAGCGCCATAGCGGGGAGCTCCTACAATGAGCAGTTCTTC	CSAIAGSSYNEQFF
TRBV7-2	TRBD2	many	TRBJ2-3	TGTGCCAGCAGCTCCATTATAGCGGGGATGGGCACAGATACGCAGTATTTT	CASSSIIAGMGTDTQYF
TRBV12-3/TRBV12-4	-	many	TRBJ2-5	TGTGCCAGCAGTTTGCTTGGAGGGGGACCCCACCAAGAGACCCAGTACTTC	CASSLLGGGPHQETQYF
TRBV7-7	-	-	TRBJ2-1	TGTGCCAGCAGCTTCGGAGGGAGAGTGGCCTACAATGAGCAGTTCTTC	CASSFGGRVAYNEQFF
TRBV12-3/TRBV12-4	TRBD1	few	TRBJ2-7	TGTGCCAGCAGACCCGGGACAGCGACCTACGAGCAGTACTTC	CASRPGTATYEQYF
TRBV12-5	-	-	TRBJ2-4	TGTGCTAGTGTCCCACCACAGGGAATGGGCATTCAGTACTTC	CASVPPQGMGIQYF
TRBV7-9	-	few	TRBJ2-1	TGTGCCAGCAGCTTAGGGGTCGGTGGGGCTTACAATGAGCAGTTCTTC	CASSLGVGGAYNEQFF
TRBV7-2	-	few	TRBJ2-1	TGTGCCAGCAGCCGCACGGACGGTAGGAATGAGCAGTTCTTC	CASSRTDGRNEQFF
TRBV5-1	-	many	TRBJ2-3	TGCGCCAGCAGCGTAGGTGCAGTTAGCACAGATACGCAGTATTTT	CASSVGAVSTDTQYF
TRBV20-1	TRBD2	many	TRBJ2-1	TGCAGTGCTCCACGACTAGCGGGGGGCTTTAACAATGAGCAGTTCTTC	CSAPRLAGGFNNEQFF
TRBV4-3	-	-	TRBJ1-5	TGCGCCAGCAGCCAAGATAGGACCGGCTATCAGCCCCAGCATTTT	CASSQDRTGYQPQHF
TRBV5-1	-	-	TRBJ2-3	TGCGCCAGCAGCTTGGGCACGAGGGGCGATACGCAGTATTTT	CASSLGTRGDTQYF
TRBV7-2	-	many	TRBJ2-7	TGTGCCAGCAGCCTAGCCCACAGCTCCTACGAGCAGTACTTC	CASSLAHSSYEQYF
TRBV7-8	-	many	TRBJ2-5	TGTGCCAGCAGCTTAGGGGGATCAAAAGAGACCCAGTACTTC	CASSLGGSKETQYF
TRBV30	-	-	TRBJ2-2	TGTGCCTGGACCAACTTGGGCGCCGGGGAGCTGTTTTTT	CAWTNLGAGELFF
TRBV24-1	TRBD2	-	TRBJ2-1	TGTGCCACCAGTGACCCTTCCCGCGGGACTATAGATGAGCAGTTCTTC	CATSDPSRGTIDEQFF
TRBV4-3	-	-	TRBJ2-2	TGCGCCAGCAGCCAAGTTCCGACCGGGGAGCTGTTTTTT	CASSQVPTGELFF
TRBV7-9	TRBD1	few	TRBJ1-2	TGTGCCAGCAGCTTAGAGGGGGACAGTCGTTATGGCTACACCTTC	CASSLEGDSRYGYTF
TRBV5-1	-	many	TRBJ2-5	TGCGCCAGCAGCATAAGCGACAGGAGTGAGGCCCAGTACTTC	CASSISDRSEAQYF
TRBV4-1	-	few	TRBJ1-2	TGCGCCAGCAGCCAAGATCCGGGACAAGTATACGATGGCTACACCTTC	CASSQDPGQVYDGYTF
TRBV18	-	few	TRBJ2-5	TGTGCCAGCCGTGGGGTCCAAGAGACCCAGTACTTC	CASRGVQETQYF
TRBV12-3/TRBV12-4	-	few	TRBJ1-1	TGTGCCAGCAGTGTGGACGGTAACACTGAAGCTTTCTTT	CASSVDGNTEAFF
TRBV18	-	few	TRBJ2-3	TGTGCCAGCTCACCACGTCTTTGGCAAGCAAGTACAGATACGCAGTATTTT	CASSPRLWQASTDTQYF
TRBV5-6	TRBD1	-	TRBJ2-7	TGTGCCAGCAGCTGGGACAGGGGGCACGAGCAGTACTTC	CASSWDRGHEQYF
TRBV20-1	-	-	TRBJ2-7	TGCAGTGCTCCGGGACCCTACAGCTACGAGCAGTACTTC	CSAPGPYSYEQYF
TRBV12-3/TRBV12-4	-	-	TRBJ1-5	TGTGCCAGCAGGCCCGAGGTGGACAGAGACCAGCCCCAGCATTTT	CASRPEVDRDQPQHF
TRBV11-2	TRBD1	few	TRBJ2-5	TGTGCCAGCAGCCAGCCGGGACAGGGAGGAGAGACCCAGTACTTC	CASSQPGQGGETQYF
TRBV29-1	TRBD1	many	TRBJ1-5	TGCAGGACAGGGGTACGGGATCAGCCCCAGCATTTT	CRTGVRDQPQHF
TRBV12-3/TRBV12-4	-	many	TRBJ2-7	TGTGCCAGCAGTTTGGACCCCCCTAGGTCCGAGCAGTACTTC	CASSLDPPRSEQYF
TRBV12-3/TRBV12-4	-	-	TRBJ1-6	TGTGCCAGCAGTTTCCAGGGGAGTAATTCACCCCTCCACTTT	CASSFQGSNSPLHF
TRBV7-2	TRBD2	few	TRBJ2-1	TGTGCCAGCAGCTTAATCGGGGGGAACTACAATGAGCAGTTCTTC	CASSLIGGNYNEQFF
TRBV4-3	-	-	TRBJ1-2	TGCGCCAGCAGCTCCTTGATTGGGTCGTCGGACTATGGCTACACCTTC	CASSSLIGSSDYGYTF
TRBV5-1	-	-	TRBJ2-1	TGCGCCAGCAGCGCCAGGTTAGGGGGGCCCTACAATGAGCAGTTCTTC	CASSARLGGPYNEQFF
TRBV3-2	-	-	TRBJ2-5	TGTGCCAGCAGCCCCACCGGGCGCGGGGGGAAGACCCAGTACTTC	CASSPTGRGGKTQYF
TRBV4-3	TRBD2	few	TRBJ2-3	TGCGCCAGCAGCCAATCTTCATGGAGTGGGGGGGACAGCACAGATACGCAGTATTTT	CASSQSSWSGGDSTDTQYF
TRBV18	-	-	TRBJ2-1	TGTGCCAGCTCACCTCGGGGGACCCGTATCTACAATGAGCAGTTCTTC	CASSPRGTRIYNEQFF
TRBV5-1	TRBD2	-	TRBJ2-7	TGCGCCAGCAGCGAGCGACTAGCGGGACGCTACGAGCAGTACTTC	CASSERLAGRYEQYF
TRBV7-2	-	few	TRBJ2-5	TGTGCCAGCAGCCAAGAGCCCAGGGGTGGGAGAAAGACCCAGTACTTC	CASSQEPRGGRKTQYF
TRBV24-1	-	-	TRBJ2-3	TGTGCCACCAGTGATTACCTAGGTGATACGCAGTATTTT	CATSDYLGDTQYF
TRBV4-1	TRBD2	many	TRBJ2-3	TGCGCCAGCAGCCAAGACCACACTAGCGGGGGGACAGATACGCAGTATTTT	CASSQDHTSGGTDTQYF
TRBV2	-	-	TRBJ1-5	TGTGCCAGCAGTGGGGGAACCCACACTCGTCGGGACGGTAATCAGCCCCAGCATTTT	CASSGGTHTRRDGNQPQHF
TRBV15	TRBD1	-	TRBJ1-1	TGTGCCACCAGCGGACAGGGGCTTACTGAAGCTTTCTTT	CATSGQGLTEAFF
TRBV7-2	-	-	TRBJ1-5	TGTGCCAGCAGCCCCGGGTGGGGACAGCCCCAGCATTTT	CASSPGWGQPQHF
TRBV6-5	-	few	TRBJ1-1	TGTGCCAGCAGTACGGGGATCCTCCTCACTGAAGCTTTCTTT	CASSTGILLTEAFF
TRBV2	-	-	TRBJ2-1	TGTGCCAGCAAACGGGACACCAACAATGAGCAGTTCTTC	CASKRDTNNEQFF
TRBV20-1	-	-	TRBJ2-2	TGCAGTGCTGGCAGGCCCCCCGGGGAGCTGTTTTTT	CSAGRPPGELFF
TRBV7-2	-	many	TRBJ1-5	TGTGCCAGCAGCTTAGTTGGGGGAAACACCAATCAGCCCCAGCATTTT	CASSLVGGNTNQPQHF
TRBV7-2	-	many	TRBJ2-4	TGTGCCAGCAGCTTAGCAGGCCCTCGGGACATTCAGTACTTC	CASSLAGPRDIQYF
TRBV13	-	few	TRBJ2-1	TGTGCCAGCAGCGACCCCCGGACGCGGACCAATGAGCAGTTCTTC	CASSDPRTRTNEQFF